This T cell receptor beta chain stems from a study of T cell responses to AZD1222 COVID-19 vaccine. Sequenced by immunoSEQ multiplex PCR; TCRdb stores in-frame clones only, minus some. Among 97,000 or so clones listed, 80% to 85% were seen once. Findings of the study overall: The study reported that nearly half of spike-specific TCRs target unmutated variant regions. Donors were mostly white British, more females; clonal diversity possibly underestimated. The span of vaccine-associated CD4 TCRs extended across spike, with dominance at 160-218 and 743-854. Spike-specific TCR breadth and depth grew following two AZD1222 doses.

This clone was counted a few times. Its antigen is unknown. The CDR3 extends over 12 amino acids. Between the trimmed V and J ends, which lost 3 bases and 8 bases, there was a span of 10 bases. The rearrangement links TRBV12-3 or TRBV12-4 to TRBJ1-2; TRBD1 might be the D (6 bases). The TCR sequence derives from an adult in good health. The starting material was peripheral blood, obtained on day 0 of AZD1222 vaccination. Here the CDR3 DNA reads TGTGCCAGCAGTTTGGAGGGGGACGGCTACACCTTC. Protein sequence: CASSLEGDGYTF.